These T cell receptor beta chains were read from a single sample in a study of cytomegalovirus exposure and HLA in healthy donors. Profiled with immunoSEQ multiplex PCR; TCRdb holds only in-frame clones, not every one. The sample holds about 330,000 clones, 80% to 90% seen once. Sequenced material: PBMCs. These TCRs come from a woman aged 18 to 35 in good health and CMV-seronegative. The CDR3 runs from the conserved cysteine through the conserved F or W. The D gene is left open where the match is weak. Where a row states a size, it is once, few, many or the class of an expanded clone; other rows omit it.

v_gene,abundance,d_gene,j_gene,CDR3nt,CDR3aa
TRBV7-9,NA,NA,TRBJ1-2,TGTGCCAGCAGCCCTGAAACCGGGACAAACTATGGCTACACCTTC,CASSPETGTNYGYTF
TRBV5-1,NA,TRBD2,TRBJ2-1,TGCGCCAGCAGCTTGGGGTTAGCGGGAGGCCATGAGCAGTTCTTC,CASSLGLAGGHEQFF
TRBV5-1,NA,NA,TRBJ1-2,TGCGCCAGCAGCTCTTTGGGACACGAGGTCGGCGGCTACACCTTC,CASSSLGHEVGGYTF
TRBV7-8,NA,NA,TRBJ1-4,TGTGCCAGCAGTAAATACGACCAGGGGGAAAAACTGTTTTTT,CASSKYDQGEKLFF
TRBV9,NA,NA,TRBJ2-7,TGTGCCAGCAGCCTTGACAGCTCCTACGAGCAGTACTTC,CASSLDSSYEQYF
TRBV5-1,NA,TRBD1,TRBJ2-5,TGCGCCAGCAGCTGGGGACAGGGCCAAGAGACCCAGTACTTC,CASSWGQGQETQYF
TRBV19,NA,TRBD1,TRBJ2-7,TGTGCCAGTAGACCCCGCCCCGACAGGGTTTGGGACGAGCAGTACTTC,CASRPRPDRVWDEQYF
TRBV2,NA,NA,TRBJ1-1,TGTGCCAGCAGTGAACCCACGGGGAACACTGAAGCTTTCTTT,CASSEPTGNTEAFF
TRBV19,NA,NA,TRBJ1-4,TGTGCCAGTAGTCCCAACCCGCCGGCAGGGACTAATGAAAAACTGTTTTTT,CASSPNPPAGTNEKLFF
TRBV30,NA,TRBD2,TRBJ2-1,TGTGCCTGGAGTGTCGCCAGCGGGGCCTACAATGAGCAGTTCTTC,CAWSVASGAYNEQFF
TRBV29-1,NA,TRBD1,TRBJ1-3,TGCAGCGTTGCGGACAGGTTGGGCCCCATATATTTT,CSVADRLGPIYF
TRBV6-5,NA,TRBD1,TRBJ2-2,TGTGCCAGCAGTTACGTGGACAGGGGGCCCGGGGAGCTGTTTTTT,CASSYVDRGPGELFF
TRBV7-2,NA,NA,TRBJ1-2,TGTGCCAGCAGCTCAGGGTATTTTGCCTATGGCTACACCTTC,CASSSGYFAYGYTF
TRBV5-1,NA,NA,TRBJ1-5,TGCGCCAGCAGCTTGGCGGGAGGAAATCAGCCCCAGCATTTT,CASSLAGGNQPQHF
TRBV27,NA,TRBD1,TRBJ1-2,TGTGCCAGCAGTTTCGGACAGGGGAACTATGGCTACACCTTC,CASSFGQGNYGYTF
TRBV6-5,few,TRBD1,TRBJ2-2,TGTGCCAGCAGCCCCGCGACAGGGGGCGGAGGGGAGCTGTTTTTT,CASSPATGGGGELFF
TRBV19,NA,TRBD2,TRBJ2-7,TGTGCCAGTACCAGCGGGGGCGGTTCGGGCTACGAGCAGTACTTC,CASTSGGGSGYEQYF
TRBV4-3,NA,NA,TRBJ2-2,TGCGCCAGCAGCACGGGACTCGCCAGTCCGGCCACCGGGGAGCTGTTTTTT,CASSTGLASPATGELFF
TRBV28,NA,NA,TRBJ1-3,TGTGCCAGCAGTTTATCCCCCAATGGAAACACCATATATTTT,CASSLSPNGNTIYF
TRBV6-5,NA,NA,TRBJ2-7,TGTGCCAGCAGTCGCCCCCAGGGGACCCACGAGCAGTACTTC,CASSRPQGTHEQYF